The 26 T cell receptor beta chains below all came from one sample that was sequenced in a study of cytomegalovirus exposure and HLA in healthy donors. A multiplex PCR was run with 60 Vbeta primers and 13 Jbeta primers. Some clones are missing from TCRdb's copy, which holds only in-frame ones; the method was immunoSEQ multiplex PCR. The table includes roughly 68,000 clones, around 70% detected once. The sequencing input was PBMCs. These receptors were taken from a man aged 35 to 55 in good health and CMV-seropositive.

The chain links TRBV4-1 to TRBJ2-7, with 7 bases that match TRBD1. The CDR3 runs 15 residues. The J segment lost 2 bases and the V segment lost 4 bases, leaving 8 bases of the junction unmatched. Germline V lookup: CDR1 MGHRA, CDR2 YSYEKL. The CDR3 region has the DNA TGCGCCAGCAGCCGCCTAGAGGGGGCCCCCTACGAGCAGTACTTC. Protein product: CASSRLEGAPYEQYF.

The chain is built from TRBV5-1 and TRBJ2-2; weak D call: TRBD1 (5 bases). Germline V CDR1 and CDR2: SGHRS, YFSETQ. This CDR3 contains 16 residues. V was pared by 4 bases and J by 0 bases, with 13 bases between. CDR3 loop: CASSNKWGPNTGELFF. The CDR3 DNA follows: TGCGCCAGCAGCAACAAGTGGGGCCCGAACACCGGGGAGCTGTTTTTT.

The CDR3 protein is CASSEALNTEAFF. The CDR3 DNA reads TGTGCCAGCAGCGAGGCACTGAACACTGAAGCTTTCTTT. The chain is built from TRBV6-1 and TRBJ1-1; no clear D gene. Trimming removed 6 bases at V and 0 bases at J, with 8 bases between. The CDR3 is 13 amino acids. CDR1 and CDR2 from the germline V gene are MNHNS and SASEGT.

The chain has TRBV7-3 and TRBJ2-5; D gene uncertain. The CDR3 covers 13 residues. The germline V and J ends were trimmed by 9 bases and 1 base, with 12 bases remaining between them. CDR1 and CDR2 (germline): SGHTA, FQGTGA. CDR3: CASSNGPQETQYF. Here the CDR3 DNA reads TGTGCCAGTTCAAATGGGCCCCAAGAGACCCAGTACTTC.

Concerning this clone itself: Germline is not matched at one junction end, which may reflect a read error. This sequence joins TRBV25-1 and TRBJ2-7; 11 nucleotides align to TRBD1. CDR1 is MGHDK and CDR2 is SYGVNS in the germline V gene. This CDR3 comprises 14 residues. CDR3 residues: CASREYGTGGEQYF. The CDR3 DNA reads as TGTGCCAGCAGGGAATATGGGACAGGGGGCGAGCAGTACTTC.

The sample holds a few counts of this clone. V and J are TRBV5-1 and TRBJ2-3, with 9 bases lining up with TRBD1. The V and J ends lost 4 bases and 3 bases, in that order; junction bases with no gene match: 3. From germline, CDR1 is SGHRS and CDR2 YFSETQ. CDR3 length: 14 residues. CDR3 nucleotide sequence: TGCGCCAGCAGCCGACAGGGGGAAACAGATACGCAGTATTTT. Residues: CASSRQGETDTQYF.

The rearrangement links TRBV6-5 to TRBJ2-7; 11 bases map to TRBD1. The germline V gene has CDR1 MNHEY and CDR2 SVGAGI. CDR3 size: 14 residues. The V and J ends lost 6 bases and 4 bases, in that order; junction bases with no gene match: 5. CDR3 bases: TGTGCCAGCAGGCTCGGGACAGGGGGTTACGAGCAGTACTTC. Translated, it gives CASRLGTGGYEQYF.

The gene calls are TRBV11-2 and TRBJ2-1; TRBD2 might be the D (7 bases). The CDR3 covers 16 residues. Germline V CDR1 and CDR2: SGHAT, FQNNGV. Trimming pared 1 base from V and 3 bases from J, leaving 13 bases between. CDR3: CASSLGWGGLYNEQFF. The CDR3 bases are TGTGCCAGCAGCTTAGGGTGGGGGGGCCTCTACAATGAGCAGTTCTTC.

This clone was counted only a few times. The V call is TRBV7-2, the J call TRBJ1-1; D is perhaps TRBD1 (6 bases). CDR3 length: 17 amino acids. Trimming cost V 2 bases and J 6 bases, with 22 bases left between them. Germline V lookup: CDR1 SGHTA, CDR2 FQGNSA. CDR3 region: CASSLSALVRGFPEAFF. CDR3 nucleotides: TGTGCCAGCAGCTTAAGTGCGTTGGTCAGGGGTTTCCCTGAAGCTTTCTTT.

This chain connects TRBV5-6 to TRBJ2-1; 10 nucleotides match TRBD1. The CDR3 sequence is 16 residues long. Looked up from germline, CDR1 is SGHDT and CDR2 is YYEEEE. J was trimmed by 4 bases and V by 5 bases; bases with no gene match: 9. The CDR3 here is CASSTLGDRGYNEQFF. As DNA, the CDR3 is TGTGCCAGCAGTACCCTCGGGGACAGGGGTTACAATGAGCAGTTCTTC.

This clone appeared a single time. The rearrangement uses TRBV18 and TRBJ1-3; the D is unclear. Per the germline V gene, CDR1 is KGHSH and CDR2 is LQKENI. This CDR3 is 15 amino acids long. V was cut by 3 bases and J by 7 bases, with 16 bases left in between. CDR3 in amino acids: CASSPPAGVGNTIYF. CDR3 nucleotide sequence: TGTGCCAGCTCACCTCCTGCGGGTGTTGGTAACACCATATATTTT.

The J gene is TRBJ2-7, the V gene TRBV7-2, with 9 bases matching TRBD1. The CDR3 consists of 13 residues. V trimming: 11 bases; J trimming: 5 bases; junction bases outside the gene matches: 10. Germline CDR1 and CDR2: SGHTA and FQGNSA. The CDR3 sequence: CARNRDRANEQYF. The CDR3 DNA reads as TGTGCCCGAAACCGGGACAGGGCCAACGAGCAGTACTTC.

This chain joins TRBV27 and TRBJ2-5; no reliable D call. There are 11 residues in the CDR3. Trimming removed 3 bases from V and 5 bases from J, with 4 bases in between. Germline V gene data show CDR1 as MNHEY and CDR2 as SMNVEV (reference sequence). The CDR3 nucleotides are TGTGCCAGCAGTTTCCGGGAGACCCAGTACTTC. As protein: CASSFRETQYF.

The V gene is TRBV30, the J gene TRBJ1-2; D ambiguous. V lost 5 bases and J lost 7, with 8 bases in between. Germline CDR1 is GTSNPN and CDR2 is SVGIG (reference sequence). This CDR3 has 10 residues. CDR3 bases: TGTGCCTGGCTGGACTCTGGCTACACCTTC. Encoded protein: CAWLDSGYTF.

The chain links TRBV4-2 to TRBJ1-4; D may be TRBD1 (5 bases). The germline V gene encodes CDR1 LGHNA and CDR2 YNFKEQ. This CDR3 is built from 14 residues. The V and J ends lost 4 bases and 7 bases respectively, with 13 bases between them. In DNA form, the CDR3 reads TGTGCCAGCAGCCCCGAGTCAGGGATTGAAAAACTGTTTTTT. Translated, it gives CASSPESGIEKLFF.

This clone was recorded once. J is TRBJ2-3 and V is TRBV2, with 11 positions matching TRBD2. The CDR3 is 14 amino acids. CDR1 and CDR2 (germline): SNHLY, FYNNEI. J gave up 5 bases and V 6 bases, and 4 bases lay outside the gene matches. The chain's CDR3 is CASRTSGVQDTQYF. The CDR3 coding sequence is TGTGCCAGCAGGACTAGCGGGGTCCAAGATACGCAGTATTTT. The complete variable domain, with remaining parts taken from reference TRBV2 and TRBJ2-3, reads EPEVTQTPSHQVTQMGQEVILRCVPISNHLYFYWYRQILGQKVEFLVSFYNNEISEKSEIFDDQFSVERPDGSNFTLKIRSTKLEDSAMYFCASRTSGVQDTQYFGPGTRLTVL.

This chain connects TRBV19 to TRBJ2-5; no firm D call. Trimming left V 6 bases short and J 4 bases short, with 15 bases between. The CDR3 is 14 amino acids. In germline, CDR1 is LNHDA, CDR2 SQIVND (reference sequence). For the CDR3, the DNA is TGTGCCAGTAGGGAACACGCCTCGGGAGAGACCCAGTACTTC. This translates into CASREHASGETQYF.

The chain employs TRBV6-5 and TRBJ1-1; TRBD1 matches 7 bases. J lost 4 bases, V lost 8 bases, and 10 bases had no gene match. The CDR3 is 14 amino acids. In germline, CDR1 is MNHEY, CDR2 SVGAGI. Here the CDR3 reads CASRLGQSSTEAFF. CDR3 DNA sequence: TGTGCCAGCCGATTGGGACAGTCTAGCACTGAAGCTTTCTTT.

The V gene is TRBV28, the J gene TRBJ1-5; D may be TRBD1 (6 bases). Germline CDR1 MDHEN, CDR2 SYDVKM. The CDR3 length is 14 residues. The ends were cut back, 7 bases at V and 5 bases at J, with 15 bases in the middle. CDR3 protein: CASKPLQGYQPQHF. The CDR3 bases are TGTGCCAGCAAACCTTTACAGGGTTATCAGCCCCAGCATTTT.

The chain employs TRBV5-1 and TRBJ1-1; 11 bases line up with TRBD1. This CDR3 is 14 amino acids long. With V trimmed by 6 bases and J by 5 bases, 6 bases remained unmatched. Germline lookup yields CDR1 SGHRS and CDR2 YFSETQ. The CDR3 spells CASTLGQGETEAFF. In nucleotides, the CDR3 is TGCGCCAGCACGCTGGGACAGGGGGAAACTGAAGCTTTCTTT.

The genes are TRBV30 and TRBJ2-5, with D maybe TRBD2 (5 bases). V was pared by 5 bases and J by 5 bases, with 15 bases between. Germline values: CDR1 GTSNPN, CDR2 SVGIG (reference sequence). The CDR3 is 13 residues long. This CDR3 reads CAWHSSLRETQYF. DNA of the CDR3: TGTGCCTGGCATTCTAGCTTACGGGAGACCCAGTACTTC.

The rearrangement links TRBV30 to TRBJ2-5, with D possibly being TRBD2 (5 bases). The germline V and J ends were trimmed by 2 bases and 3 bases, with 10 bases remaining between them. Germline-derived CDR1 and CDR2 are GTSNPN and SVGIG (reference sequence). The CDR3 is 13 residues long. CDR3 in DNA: TGTGCCTGGAGTACGGTCGGGGAAGAGACCCAGTACTTC. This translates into CAWSTVGEETQYF.

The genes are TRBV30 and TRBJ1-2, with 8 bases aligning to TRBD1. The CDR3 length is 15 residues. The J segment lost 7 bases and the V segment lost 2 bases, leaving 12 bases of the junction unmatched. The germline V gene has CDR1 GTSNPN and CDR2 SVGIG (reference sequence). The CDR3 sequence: CAWSRPDRGRGGYTF. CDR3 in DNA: TGTGCCTGGAGTCGACCTGACAGGGGAAGAGGTGGCTACACCTTC.

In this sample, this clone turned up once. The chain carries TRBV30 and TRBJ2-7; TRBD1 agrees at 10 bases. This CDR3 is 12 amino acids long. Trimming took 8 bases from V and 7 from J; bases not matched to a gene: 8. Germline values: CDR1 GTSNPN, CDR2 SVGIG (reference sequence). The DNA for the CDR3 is TGTGCCAGCGACAGGGGGCGAGGGGAGCAGTACTTC. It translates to CASDRGRGEQYF.

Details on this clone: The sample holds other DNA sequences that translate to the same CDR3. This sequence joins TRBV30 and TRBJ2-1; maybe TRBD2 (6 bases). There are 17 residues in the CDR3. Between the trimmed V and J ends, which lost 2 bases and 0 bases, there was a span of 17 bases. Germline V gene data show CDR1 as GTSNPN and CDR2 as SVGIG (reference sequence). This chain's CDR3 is CAWSPPPPGGSYNEQFF. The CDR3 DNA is TGTGCCTGGAGTCCCCCTCCTCCCGGGGGCTCCTACAATGAGCAGTTCTTC.

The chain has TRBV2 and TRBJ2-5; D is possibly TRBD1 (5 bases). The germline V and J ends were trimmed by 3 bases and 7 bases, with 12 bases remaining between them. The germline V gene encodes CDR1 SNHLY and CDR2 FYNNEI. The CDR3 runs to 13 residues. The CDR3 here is CASSDWGQGTQYF. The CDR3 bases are TGTGCCAGCAGTGACTGGGGCCAGGGGACCCAGTACTTC.